The T cell receptor (beta chain) under discussion was sequenced for a study of blood T cell repertoires in COVID-19. The wider study: T cells, B-cell-depleted T cells, or PBMCs supplied cDNA or gDNA.

Sequencing used immunoSEQ multiplex PCR; TCRdb keeps in-frame clones, though not all of them. This sample has roughly 340,000 clones, with more than 70% found just once. CDR3 length equals 13 residues. The trim removed 8 bases at V and 6 bases at J, leaving 5 bases unmatched. This sequence originates from a woman between 65 and 79 years old with COVID-19, enrolled during active disease. The specimen was peripheral blood. This chain uses TRBV12-3 or TRBV12-4 with TRBJ2-2, with TRBD2 matching over 8 bases. The CDR3 loop is CASLSGGSGELFF. Written as DNA, the CDR3 is TGTGCCAGCCTCTCGGGGGGGTCCGGGGAGCTGTTTTTT.